The 18 T cell receptor beta chains below were found in one sample sequenced in a study of blood T cell repertoires in COVID-19. Clones were sequenced by immunoSEQ multiplex PCR, and TCRdb holds only the in-frame ones, with some missing. The table lists tens of thousands of clones, about 90% of them singletons. Sample: peripheral blood. These receptors came from a human donor in a cohort sampled during active COVID-19.

The chain is built from TRBV7-3 and TRBJ2-7; D possibly corresponds to TRBD1 (6 bases). Looked up from germline, CDR1 is SGHTA and CDR2 is FQGTGA. This CDR3 spans 14 amino acids. The V end lost 5 bases, the J end lost 0 bases, and 11 bases lay between the germline ends. This CDR3 reads CASSLGHNSYEQYF. The CDR3 DNA follows: TGTGCCAGCAGCCTGGGACACAACTCCTACGAGCAGTACTTC. Drawing the rest from reference TRBV7-3 and TRBJ2-7, the complete variable domain is GAGVSQTPSNKVTEKGKYVELRCDPISGHTALYWYRQSLGQGPEFLIYFQGTGAADDSGLPNDRFFAVRPEGSVSTLKIQRTERGDSAVYLCASSLGHNSYEQYFGPGTRLTVT.

This sequence joins TRBV2 and TRBJ2-3; 8 bases line up with TRBD2. Trimming at V came to 0 bases and at J to 2 bases, leaving 16 bases not matched to a gene. CDR3 size: 20 residues. The germline V gene encodes CDR1 SNHLY and CDR2 FYNNEI. The CDR3 DNA sequence: TGTGCCAGCAGTGAAGCCCCCCCCCAGCGGGGGACCCCATTCACAGATACGCAGTATTTT. Translated: CASSEAPPQRGTPFTDTQYF.

V is TRBV19 and J is TRBJ2-7; 7 bases line up with TRBD2. This CDR3 spans 13 amino acids. CDR1 and CDR2 from the germline V gene are LNHDA and SQIVND (reference sequence). The junction had 11 bases not matched to a gene; V was cut back by 10 bases and J by 5 bases. The CDR3 sequence: CAKGGLVHHEQYF. In nucleotides, the CDR3 is TGTGCCAAGGGTGGACTAGTCCATCACGAGCAGTACTTC. Together with reference TRBV19 and TRBJ2-7, the CDR3 gives the full variable domain: DGGITQSPKYLFRKEGQNVTLSCEQNLNHDAMYWYRQDPGQGLRLIYYSQIVNDFQKGDIAEGYSVSREKKESFPLTVTSAQKNPTAFYLCAKGGLVHHEQYFGPGTRLTVT.

The chain recombines TRBV5-4 with TRBJ2-7; 10 nucleotides match TRBD2. The CDR3 covers 15 residues. Germline V gene sequence: CDR1 SGHNT, CDR2 YYREEE (reference sequence). Losses at the gene ends were 0 bases for V and 4 bases for J; bases not matched to a gene: 4. The CDR3 here is CASSLDPSGSYEQYF. Here the CDR3 DNA reads TGTGCCAGCAGCTTGGACCCTAGCGGGAGTTACGAGCAGTACTTC.

The chain couples TRBV9 to TRBJ2-7; 10 bases match TRBD2. This CDR3 spans 15 amino acids. CDR1 is SGDLS and CDR2 is YYNGEE in the germline V gene. V lost 0 bases to trimming and J lost 7 bases; unmatched junction nucleotides: 7. The CDR3 nucleotides are TGTGCCAGCAGCGTAGGGCCTAGCGGGAGTCAAGAGCAGTACTTC. Protein: CASSVGPSGSQEQYF. The whole variable domain, remainder taken from reference TRBV9 and TRBJ2-7, is DSGVTQTPKHLITATGQRVTLRCSPRSGDLSVYWYQQSLDQGLQFLIQYYNGEERAKGNILERFSAQQFPDLHSELNLSSLELGDSALYFCASSVGPSGSQEQYFGPGTRLTVT.

The J gene is TRBJ2-4, the V gene TRBV3-1 (or the pseudogene TRBV3-2); TRBD2 is a possible D gene (5 bases). CDR3 length: 17 residues. The germline gives CDR1 LGHDT, CDR2 YNNKEL (reference sequence). Trimming cost V 1 base and J 3 bases, with 16 bases left between them. Here the CDR3 DNA reads TGTGCCAGCAGCCAAGTAGGAACGGGGATTGGCAAAAACATTCAGTACTTC. This translates into CASSQVGTGIGKNIQYF.

This chain links TRBV5-1 with TRBJ2-7; 8 bases fit TRBD1. This CDR3 comprises 16 residues. Germline CDR1 SGHRS, CDR2 YFSETQ. V lost 5 bases, J lost 3 bases, and 13 bases stayed unmatched. In DNA, the CDR3 is TGCGCCAGCAGTCGGGGGTCCGGGACAGGAGGCTACGAGCAGTACTTC. It yields the protein CASSRGSGTGGYEQYF.

The chain couples TRBV18 to TRBJ2-7; D gene uncertain. Germline CDR1 and CDR2: KGHSH and LQKENI. This CDR3 contains 15 residues. Trimming left V 1 base short and J 0 bases short, with 10 bases between. The CDR3 reads CASSPQHQSSYEQYF. CDR3 DNA sequence: TGTGCCAGCTCACCACAGCATCAAAGCTCCTACGAGCAGTACTTC.

This clone was seen only once. V and J are TRBV27 and TRBJ2-7, with 8 bases identical to TRBD2. Germline V gene lookup returns CDR1 MNHEY and CDR2 SMNVEV (reference sequence). V trimming: 7 bases; J trimming: 4 bases; junction bases outside the gene matches: 21. This CDR3 contains 18 residues. CDR3 coding DNA: TGTGCCAGCACCCCCGGGGGGGCACAGACTAGTCCCCGGTACGAGCAGTACTTC. Translated, it gives CASTPGGAQTSPRYEQYF.

The chain joins TRBV6-5 to TRBJ1-5; 8 bases agree with TRBD1. The germline gives CDR1 MNHEY, CDR2 SVGAGI. V gave up 6 bases and J gave up 0 bases; unmatched junction bases: 4. CDR3 size: 15 residues. CDR3 DNA: TGTGCCAGCAGATTGACAGGGGATAGCAATCAGCCCCAGCATTTT. Translating it yields CASRLTGDSNQPQHF.

DNA for the CDR3: TGTGCCAGCAGTCTGACAGGGGGCAATGAGCAGTTCTTC. Residues: CASSLTGGNEQFF. The chain is built from TRBV12-3 or TRBV12-4 and TRBJ2-1; 9 nucleotides agree with TRBD1. CDR3 size: 13 residues. V was pared by 5 bases and J by 6 bases, with 2 bases of the junction left unmatched.

The chain recombines TRBV20-1 with TRBJ2-2, with TRBD1 as a possible D gene (6 bases). Trimming stripped 3 bases from V and 3 bases from J, with 8 bases between. Looked up from germline, CDR1 is DFQATT and CDR2 is SNEGSKA (reference sequence). The CDR3 length is 13 residues. The CDR3 region has the DNA TGCAGTGCTAGTAAGGGGGACACCGGGGAGCTGTTTTTT. Translation: CSASKGDTGELFF.

The chain uses TRBV12-3 or TRBV12-4 and TRBJ1-1, with 7 bases fitting TRBD1. The CDR3 is made up of 13 amino acids. V lost 8 bases to trimming and J lost 5 bases; unmatched junction nucleotides: 8. As DNA, the CDR3 is TGTGCCAGCGGCTACAGGGGCAGTACTGAAGCTTTCTTT. Translating gives CASGYRGSTEAFF.

The chain couples TRBV6-5 to TRBJ2-1; 8 bases line up with TRBD2. The CDR3 is made up of 15 amino acids. V gave up 4 bases and J gave up 4 bases; unmatched junction bases: 6. Per the germline V gene, CDR1 is MNHEY and CDR2 is SVGAGI. DNA of the CDR3: TGTGCCAGCAGTTTAGCGGGACTAAATTACAATGAGCAGTTCTTC. Translated: CASSLAGLNYNEQFF.

The rearrangement links TRBV10-2 to TRBJ2-1; the match to TRBD2 covers 7 bases. The CDR3 covers 15 residues. Germline lookup yields CDR1 WSHSY and CDR2 SAAADI. V lost 4 bases and J lost 7; bases outside the gene matches: 10. The CDR3 DNA is TGCGCCAGCAGTGTTCAAGCGGGAATTAATAATGAGCAGTTCTTC. It codes for CASSVQAGINNEQFF.

The V gene is TRBV28, the J gene TRBJ1-2; the D is unclear. Germline loops: CDR1 MDHEN, CDR2 SYDVKM. The CDR3 sequence is 12 residues long. The V end was cut by 2 bases, the J end by 8 bases, with 9 bases between. The CDR3 here is CASSLSNRGYTF. CDR3 coding DNA: TGTGCCAGCAGTTTAAGCAACAGAGGCTACACCTTC.

This clone was seen a single time. V and J are TRBV6-5 and TRBJ1-5, with D maybe TRBD1 (5 bases). Trimming shortened V by 0 bases and J by 3 bases, and 12 bases separated the two germline ends. CDR1 is MNHEY and CDR2 is SVGAGI in the germline V gene. This CDR3 comprises 16 residues. The CDR3 DNA is TGTGCCAGCAGTTACTCGGTCAGGGCACCCAATCAGCCCCAGCATTTT. This sequence encodes CASSYSVRAPNQPQHF.

J is TRBJ2-7 and V is TRBV9; 7 bases map to TRBD2. The CDR3 has 14 residues. Germline-derived CDR1 and CDR2 are SGDLS and YYNGEE. The trim removed 0 bases at V and 7 bases at J, leaving 7 bases unmatched. As DNA, the CDR3 is TGTGCCAGCAGCGTAGGGTGGGGAGGGCGAGAGCAGTACTTC. Encoded protein: CASSVGWGGREQYF.